The next 11 T cell receptor beta chains were all read from a single sample in a study of cytomegalovirus exposure and HLA in healthy donors. A multiplex PCR was run with 60 Vbeta primers and 13 Jbeta primers. Only in-frame clones appear in the TCRdb table, and some are missing; sequencing was by immunoSEQ multiplex PCR. This sample carries 120,000 to 150,000 clones, around 79% of them seen once, and the ten largest clones take less than 3.5%. Sequencing was done on a sample of PBMCs. Source of these receptors: a middle-aged man in good health and CMV-seropositive.

This chain uses TRBV30 with TRBJ2-7, with 9 bases identical to TRBD1. After removal of 3 bases from V and 1 base from J, the junction contained 4 bases not matched to a gene. The CDR3 consists of 14 residues. Germline V gene lookup returns CDR1 GTSNPN and CDR2 SVGIG (reference sequence). The CDR3 sequence: CAWSYRGHSYEQYF. The CDR3 DNA reads as TGTGCCTGGAGCTACAGGGGGCATTCCTACGAGCAGTACTTC.

The chain combines TRBV27 with TRBJ2-5; TRBD2 aligns across 8 bases. The CDR3 is 14 residues long. V was pared by 8 bases and J by 5 bases, with 10 bases of the junction left unmatched. Per the germline V gene, CDR1 is MNHEY and CDR2 is SMNVEV (reference sequence). The CDR3 loop is CASSPTSAGETQYF. The CDR3 coding sequence is TGTGCCAGCTCCCCGACTAGCGCGGGGGAGACCCAGTACTTC.

V and J are TRBV7-2 and TRBJ1-2; D gene unclear. Looked up from germline, CDR1 is SGHTA and CDR2 is FQGNSA. CDR3 length: 16 amino acids. Trimming pared 5 bases from V and 5 bases from J, leaving 21 bases between. CDR3 sequence (DNA): TGTGCCAGCAGCGATATTGCGGGAGGTCTGAAGTATGGCTACACCTTC. It translates to CASSDIAGGLKYGYTF.

V is TRBV6-4 and J is TRBJ2-7; D ambiguous. V was pared by 8 bases and J by 3 bases, with 14 bases between. CDR3 length: 13 amino acids. Germline CDR1 is MRHNA and CDR2 is SNTAGT. The DNA for the CDR3 is TGTGCCAGCCGGAGAGATACTTACTACGAGCAGTACTTC. It specifies CASRRDTYYEQYF.

This chain connects TRBV15 to TRBJ2-1; D remains ambiguous. The CDR3 length is 14 residues. The germline gives CDR1 LNHNV, CDR2 YYDKDF (reference sequence). V lost 5 bases to trimming and J lost 8 bases, with 16 bases between them. The chain's CDR3 is CATSGQYGPYEQFF. The CDR3 nucleotides read TGTGCCACCAGCGGCCAGTATGGTCCGTATGAGCAGTTCTTC. Combining the CDR3 with reference TRBV15 and TRBJ2-1 gives the whole variable domain DAMVIQNPRYQVTQFGKPVTLSCSQTLNHNVMYWYQQKSSQAPKLLFHYYDKDFNNEADTPDNFQSRRPNTSFCFLDIRSPGLGDTAMYLCATSGQYGPYEQFFGPGTRLTVL.

This sequence joins TRBV19 and TRBJ1-1; weak D call: TRBD1 (6 bases). CDR3 length: 15 amino acids. Trimming removed 6 bases from V and 11 bases from J, with 25 bases in between. Germline V gene sequence: CDR1 LNHDA, CDR2 SQIVND (reference sequence). CDR3 amino acids: CASSQTTTGLPEAFF. The CDR3 DNA sequence: TGTGCCAGTAGCCAAACTACGACAGGCCTCCCAGAGGCTTTCTTT.

The CDR3 coding sequence is TGCGCCAGCAGCCAAGATCAGCGGGACGTCGCCATGCCCTACGAGCAGTACTTC. This gives the protein CASSQDQRDVAMPYEQYF. The V gene is TRBV4-3, the J gene TRBJ2-5; the match to TRBD2 covers 7 bases. The J call may be in error: the DNA end matches TRBJ2-7 better. This CDR3 region has 18 residues. Germline CDR1 and CDR2: LGHNA and YSLEER.

The chain couples TRBV5-1 to TRBJ2-2; 7 bases are a match to TRBD2. The V gene's germline CDR1 is SGHRS and CDR2 YFSETQ. This CDR3 comprises 16 residues. V lost 3 bases, J lost 0 bases, and 5 bases stayed unmatched. This CDR3 reads CASSSGTITNTGELFF. The CDR3 region has the DNA TGCGCCAGCAGCTCGGGGACTATCACGAACACCGGGGAGCTGTTTTTT. Full variable domain (rest looked up from reference TRBV5-1 and TRBJ2-2): KAGVTQTPRYLIKTRGQQVTLSCSPISGHRSVSWYQQTPGQGLQFLFEYFSETQRNKGNFPGRFSGRQFSNSRSEMNVSTLELGDSALYLCASSSGTITNTGELFFGEGSRLTVL.

The rearrangement joins TRBV27 to TRBJ1-2; 8 nucleotides match TRBD1. In germline, CDR1 is MNHEY, CDR2 SMNVEV (reference sequence). Losses at the gene ends were 0 bases for V and 7 bases for J; bases not matched to a gene: 4. CDR3 length equals 14 residues. The CDR3 DNA sequence: TGTGCCAGCAGTTTATCGTCAGGGGGCTTTGGCTACACCTTC. Protein: CASSLSSGGFGYTF.

The V gene is TRBV5-1, the J gene TRBJ2-1; D gene unclear. Germline V gene lookup returns CDR1 SGHRS and CDR2 YFSETQ. The CDR3 covers 15 residues. Trimming stripped 4 bases from V and 0 bases from J, with 11 bases between. The CDR3 bases are TGCGCCAGCAGCCAACGACGGAGCTCCTACAATGAGCAGTTCTTC. Translation gives CASSQRRSSYNEQFF.

The chain has TRBV6-6 and TRBJ2-1; TRBD2 aligns across 7 bases. V gave up 5 bases and J gave up 6 bases; unmatched junction bases: 7. The CDR3 runs 14 residues. Germline CDR1 is MNHNY and CDR2 is SVGAGI (reference sequence). The CDR3: CASSMSGTLNEQFF. The CDR3 region has the DNA TGTGCCAGCAGTATGAGCGGGACCCTCAATGAGCAGTTCTTC.